Listed below are T cell receptor beta chains from one sample, sequenced in a study of T cells in Graves' hyperthyroidism and ophthalmopathy. TCRdb used MiXCR to reprocess the multiplex PCR reads, holding one entry per CDR3 protein. The table records about 500,000 distinct CDR3 sequences, about 16% of them present only once. Material: blood. Receptors were obtained from a woman in her 30s with Graves' ophthalmopathy. CDR3s include the opening cysteine and the closing phenylalanine or tryptophan. A D gene is named only where the DNA matches it firmly. Only part of the rows carry a size: once, few, many, or a class if the clone is expanded.

j_call clone_size cdr3_length v_call d_call cdr3_aa cdr3_nt
TRBJ2-1 - 17 TRBV25-1 TRBD2 CASSDSELAGVVNEQFF TGTGCCAGCAGTGATAGTGAACTAGCGGGAGTTGTAAATGAGCAGTTCTTC
TRBJ2-5 few 15 TRBV4-2 - CASSQDQTGKETQYF TGTGCCAGCAGCCAAGATCAAACAGGCAAAGAGACCCAGTACTTC
TRBJ2-1 many 16 TRBV7-9 TRBD2 CASSLGSGRANNEQFF TGTGCCAGCAGCTTGGGTAGCGGGAGGGCTAACAATGAGCAGTTCTTC
TRBJ2-5 many 12 TRBV2 - CASKLAQETQYF TGTGCCAGCAAGTTGGCTCAAGAGACCCAGTACTTC
TRBJ1-1 many 16 TRBV3-1 TRBD1 CASSQGTGEFRPEAFF TGTGCCAGCAGCCAAGGGACAGGGGAGTTTCGCCCTGAAGCTTTCTTT
TRBJ2-1 many 14 TRBV20-1 - CSAMVPREYNEQFF TGCAGTGCTATGGTCCCCCGGGAGTACAATGAGCAGTTCTTC
TRBJ2-1 many 16 TRBV7-9 TRBD2 CASSRRIAGQYNEQFF TGTGCCAGCAGCCGAAGAATAGCGGGGCAATACAATGAGCAGTTCTTC
TRBJ2-5 few 14 TRBV6-1 - CASRKNVAQETQYF TGTGCCAGCAGGAAGAACGTAGCACAAGAGACCCAGTACTTC
TRBJ2-3 many 15 TRBV5-1 - CASSLDRAGTDTQYF TGCGCCAGCAGCTTGGACCGGGCTGGCACAGATACGCAGTATTTT
TRBJ2-4 few 15 TRBV5-4 TRBD2 CASSRFAGGTNIQYF TGTGCCAGCAGCAGGTTTGCGGGAGGGACAAACATTCAGTACTTC
TRBJ2-3 few 15 TRBV6-5 TRBD1 CASSYSGQGTDTQYF TGTGCCAGCAGTTACTCGGGACAGGGGACAGATACGCAGTATTTT
TRBJ1-4 - 15 TRBV7-9 - CASSLGDSHNEKLFF TGTGCCAGCAGCTTAGGAGACAGCCATAATGAAAAACTGTTTTTT
TRBJ2-7 - 15 TRBV7-2 - CASSQESTSSYEQYF TGTGCCAGCAGCCAAGAGTCAACAAGCTCCTACGAGCAGTACTTC
TRBJ2-1 many 12 TRBV7-3 TRBD2 CASSSAGGEQFF TGTGCCAGCAGCTCTGCCGGGGGGGAGCAGTTCTTC
TRBJ1-2 - 15 TRBV4-1 - CASSQAGRTLYGYTF TGCGCCAGCAGCCAAGCGGGCAGAACCCTCTATGGCTACACCTTC
TRBJ2-5 - 12 TRBV27 - CASAQNLETQYF TGTGCCAGCGCTCAGAATTTAGAGACCCAGTACTTC
TRBJ2-1 few 15 TRBV28 - CASRKSGGAYNEQFF TGTGCCAGCAGGAAATCCGGAGGGGCTTACAATGAGCAGTTCTTC
TRBJ1-6 few 15 TRBV5-1 TRBD1 CASSDRGPSLSPLHF TGCGCCAGCAGCGACAGGGGACCTTCCCTTTCACCCCTCCACTTT
TRBJ2-3 - 13 TRBV20-1 TRBD1 CSGGQGPTDTQYF TGCAGCGGAGGACAGGGGCCCACAGATACGCAGTATTTT
TRBJ2-7 - 13 TRBV30 TRBD2 CASEREGQNEQYF TGTGCCTCGGAGCGGGAGGGCCAGAACGAGCAGTACTTC
TRBJ2-5 few 10 TRBV2 - CAGRRQFVYF TGTGCCGGCAGAAGACAGTTCGTCTACTTC
TRBJ2-7 many 13 TRBV7-3 - CASSNTGLHEQYF TGTGCCAGCAGCAATACCGGACTGCACGAGCAGTACTTC
TRBJ1-5 - 16 TRBV12-3/TRBV12-4 TRBD1 CASSESDRASNQPQHF TGTGCCAGCAGTGAATCGGACAGGGCTAGCAATCAGCCCCAGCATTTT
TRBJ1-1 many 14 TRBV3-1 - CASSQMDMNTEAFF TGTGCCAGCAGCCAAATGGACATGAACACTGAAGCTTTCTTT
TRBJ1-5 few 16 TRBV6-2/TRBV6-3 - CASSYWGTVSNQPQHF TGTGCCAGCAGTTATTGGGGAACAGTAAGCAATCAGCCCCAGCATTTT
TRBJ2-7 many 15 TRBV5-1 TRBD1 CASTLTGTALGEQYF TGCGCCAGCACGTTAACGGGGACAGCCCTCGGCGAGCAGTACTTC
TRBJ2-1 - 14 TRBV5-1 - CASSFVATYNEQFF TGCGCCAGCAGCTTTGTAGCAACCTACAATGAGCAGTTCTTC
TRBJ2-2 few 18 TRBV6-2/TRBV6-3 TRBD2 CASSTTPGGRAGTGELFF TGTGCCAGCAGTACGACCCCGGGCGGGAGGGCCGGTACCGGGGAGCTGTTTTTT
TRBJ2-7 many 12 TRBV12-3/TRBV12-4 - CASSFLPYEQYF TGTGCCAGCAGTTTTCTCCCCTACGAGCAGTACTTC
TRBJ1-1 many 12 TRBV20-1 TRBD1 CSAYRGLTEAFF TGCAGTGCTTACAGGGGGCTGACTGAAGCTTTCTTT
TRBJ1-5 few 14 TRBV19 - CASSTRGNNQPQHF TGTGCCAGTAGTACCAGGGGAAACAATCAGCCCCAGCATTTT
TRBJ2-7 many 17 TRBV2 - CASSEAVRVGQEAEQYF TGTGCCAGCAGTGAAGCGGTACGTGTTGGGCAGGAGGCCGAGCAGTACTTC
TRBJ2-5 - 12 TRBV12-5 - CASGINRETQYF TGTGCTAGTGGTATTAACAGAGAGACCCAGTACTTC
TRBJ2-7 many 11 TRBV6-1 TRBD1 CAINRGLEQYF TGTGCCATAAACAGGGGGCTCGAGCAGTACTTC
TRBJ1-4 many 15 TRBV5-1 TRBD1 CASNRAGGTNEKLFF TGCGCCAGCAACCGAGCAGGGGGAACTAATGAAAAACTGTTTTTT
TRBJ2-7 few 12 TRBV20-1 TRBD2 CSAIASGYEQYF TGCAGTGCTATCGCTAGCGGATACGAGCAGTACTTC
TRBJ2-5 once 15 TRBV20-1 - CSARPPGGRGETQYF TGCAGTGCTAGACCACCTGGGGGCCGTGGGGAGACCCAGTACTTC
TRBJ2-3 many 16 TRBV12-3/TRBV12-4 TRBD2 CASSLTSGSETDTQYF TGTGCCAGCAGTTTGACTAGCGGGAGTGAGACAGATACGCAGTATTTT
TRBJ1-1 - 15 TRBV15 - CATSRDGQGGTEAFF TGTGCCACCAGCAGAGATGGCCAGGGTGGAACTGAAGCTTTCTTT
TRBJ2-2 many 17 TRBV27 - CASSLSLGTLATGELFF TGTGCCAGCAGTTTGTCCCTTGGGACTCTGGCCACCGGGGAGCTGTTTTTT
TRBJ2-1 few 17 TRBV4-1 TRBD1 CASSQGMTGRRNNEQFF TGCGCCAGCAGCCAAGGGATGACAGGGAGAAGGAACAATGAGCAGTTCTTC
TRBJ1-1 few 14 TRBV10-3 - CAISPFSKNTEAFF TGTGCCATCAGTCCATTCTCCAAGAACACTGAAGCTTTCTTT
TRBJ2-7 - 16 TRBV6-6 - CASSYAGTGTSYEQYF TGTGCCAGCAGTTACGCAGGGACCGGTACGTCCTACGAGCAGTACTTC
TRBJ2-3 - 14 TRBV28 TRBD2 CASRASGSSATQYF TGTGCCAGCAGGGCTAGCGGGAGTTCAGCGACCCAGTATTTT
TRBJ2-5 many 14 TRBV18 - CASSLGRGGETQYF TGTGCCAGCTCACTAGGGCGAGGTGGCGAGACCCAGTACTTC
TRBJ2-3 few 15 TRBV11-2 - CASSLDKAGRDTQYF TGTGCCAGCAGCTTAGATAAAGCCGGCAGAGATACGCAGTATTTT
TRBJ2-7 once 15 TRBV20-1 TRBD2 CSARGLAGFSYEQYF TGCAGTGCTAGGGGACTAGCGGGTTTTTCCTACGAGCAGTACTTC
TRBJ1-4 many 12 TRBV4-2 - CASSQLGEKLFF TGTGCCAGCAGCCAACTGGGGGAAAAACTGTTTTTT
TRBJ2-7 many 13 TRBV11-2 TRBD1 CASRGQGFNEQYF TGTGCCAGCAGGGGACAGGGGTTCAACGAGCAGTACTTC
TRBJ1-2 few 13 TRBV27 - CASSSQANYGYTF TGTGCCAGCAGTTCGCAAGCTAACTATGGCTACACCTTC
TRBJ2-2 many 16 TRBV28 TRBD2 CASSTGLAGAYGELFF TGTGCCAGCAGTACAGGACTAGCGGGAGCGTACGGGGAGCTGTTTTTT
TRBJ2-3 few 15 TRBV5-6 - CASSLIGSITDTQYF TGTGCCAGCAGCTTGATAGGGTCGATCACAGATACGCAGTATTTT
TRBJ1-2 - 16 TRBV6-9 TRBD1 CASSSPRDSQTYGYTF TGTGCCAGCAGTTCCCCTCGGGACAGCCAAACCTATGGCTACACCTTC